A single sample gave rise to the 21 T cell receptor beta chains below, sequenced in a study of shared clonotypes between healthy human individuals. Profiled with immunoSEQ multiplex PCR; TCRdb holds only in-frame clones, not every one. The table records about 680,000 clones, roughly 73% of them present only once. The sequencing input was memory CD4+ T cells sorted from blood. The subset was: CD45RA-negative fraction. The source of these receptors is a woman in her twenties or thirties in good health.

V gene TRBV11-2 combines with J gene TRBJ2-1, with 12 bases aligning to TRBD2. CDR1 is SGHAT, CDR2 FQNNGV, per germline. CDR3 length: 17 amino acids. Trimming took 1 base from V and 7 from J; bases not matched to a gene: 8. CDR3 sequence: CASSLVAGLAGLNEQFF. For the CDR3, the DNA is TGTGCCAGCAGCTTAGTCGCGGGACTAGCGGGCTTAAATGAGCAGTTCTTC.

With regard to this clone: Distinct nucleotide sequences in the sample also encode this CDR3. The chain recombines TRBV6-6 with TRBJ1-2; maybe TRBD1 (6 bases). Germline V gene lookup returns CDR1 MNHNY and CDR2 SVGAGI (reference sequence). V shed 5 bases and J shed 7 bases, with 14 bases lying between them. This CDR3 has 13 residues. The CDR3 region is CASSQTGLSGYTF. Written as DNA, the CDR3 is TGTGCCAGCAGTCAGACAGGATTGAGTGGCTACACCTTC.

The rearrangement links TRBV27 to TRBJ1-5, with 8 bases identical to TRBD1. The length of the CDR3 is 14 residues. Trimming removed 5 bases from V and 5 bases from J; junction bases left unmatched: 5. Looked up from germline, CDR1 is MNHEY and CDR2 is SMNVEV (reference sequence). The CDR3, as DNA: TGTGCCAGCAGTCCCGACAGGGGTTATCAGCCCCAGCATTTT. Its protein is CASSPDRGYQPQHF.

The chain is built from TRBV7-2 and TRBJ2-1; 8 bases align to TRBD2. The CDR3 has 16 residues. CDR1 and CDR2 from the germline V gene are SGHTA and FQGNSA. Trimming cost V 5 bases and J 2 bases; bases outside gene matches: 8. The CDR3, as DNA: TGTGCCAGCAGCGAAGCCGTGGGACTAGCCTACAATGAGCAGTTCTTC. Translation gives CASSEAVGLAYNEQFF.

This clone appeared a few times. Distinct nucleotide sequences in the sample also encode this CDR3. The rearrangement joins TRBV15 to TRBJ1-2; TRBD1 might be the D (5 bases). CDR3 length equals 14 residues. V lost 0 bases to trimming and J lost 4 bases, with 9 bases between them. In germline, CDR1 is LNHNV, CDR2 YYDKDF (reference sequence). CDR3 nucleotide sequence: TGTGCCACCAGCAGAGACAGGGACGGCTATGGCTACACCTTC. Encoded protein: CATSRDRDGYGYTF.

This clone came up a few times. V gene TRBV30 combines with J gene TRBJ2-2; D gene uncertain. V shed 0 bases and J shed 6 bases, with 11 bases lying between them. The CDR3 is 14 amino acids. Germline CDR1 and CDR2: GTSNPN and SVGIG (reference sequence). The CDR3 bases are TGTGCCTGGAGTGTACCGGAGCTTCCCGGGGAGCTGTTTTTT. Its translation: CAWSVPELPGELFF.

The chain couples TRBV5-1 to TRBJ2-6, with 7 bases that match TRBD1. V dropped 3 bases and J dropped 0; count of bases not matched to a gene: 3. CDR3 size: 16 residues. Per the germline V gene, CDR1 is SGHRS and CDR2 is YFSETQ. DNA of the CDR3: TGCGCCAGCAGCTACAGACAGGGCTCTGGGGCCAACGTCCTGACTTTC. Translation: CASSYRQGSGANVLTF.

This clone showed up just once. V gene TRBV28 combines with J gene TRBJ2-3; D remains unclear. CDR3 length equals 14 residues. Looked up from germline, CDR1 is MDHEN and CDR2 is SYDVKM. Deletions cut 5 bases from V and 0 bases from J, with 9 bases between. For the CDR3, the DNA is TGTGCCAGCAGTCGCGCCGGAAGCACAGATACGCAGTATTTT. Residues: CASSRAGSTDTQYF.

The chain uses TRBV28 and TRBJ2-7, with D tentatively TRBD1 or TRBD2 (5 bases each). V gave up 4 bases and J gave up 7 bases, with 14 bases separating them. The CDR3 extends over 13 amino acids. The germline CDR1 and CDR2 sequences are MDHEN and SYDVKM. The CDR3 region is CASSWGTRGEQYF. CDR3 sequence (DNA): TGTGCCAGCAGTTGGGGGACCCGGGGAGAGCAGTACTTC.

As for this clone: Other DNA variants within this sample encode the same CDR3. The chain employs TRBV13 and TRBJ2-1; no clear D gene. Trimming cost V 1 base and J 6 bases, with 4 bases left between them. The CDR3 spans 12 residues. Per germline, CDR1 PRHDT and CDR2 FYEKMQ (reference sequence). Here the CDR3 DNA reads TGTGCCAGCAGCTTAGACCTCAATGAGCAGTTCTTC. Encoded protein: CASSLDLNEQFF.

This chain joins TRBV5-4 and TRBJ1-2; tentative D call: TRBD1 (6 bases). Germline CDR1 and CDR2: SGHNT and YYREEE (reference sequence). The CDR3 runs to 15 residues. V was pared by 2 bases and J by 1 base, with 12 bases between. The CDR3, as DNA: TGTGCCAGCAGCTTTGGACAGAGTCTTAACTATGGCTACACCTTC. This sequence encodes CASSFGQSLNYGYTF.

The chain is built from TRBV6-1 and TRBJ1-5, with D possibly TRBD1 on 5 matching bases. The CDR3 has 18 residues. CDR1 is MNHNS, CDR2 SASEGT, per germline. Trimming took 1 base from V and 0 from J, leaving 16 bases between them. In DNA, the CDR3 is TGTGCCAGCAGTGAAGGATGGCGACAGCCCTATAGCAATCAGCCCCAGCATTTT. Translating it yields CASSEGWRQPYSNQPQHF.

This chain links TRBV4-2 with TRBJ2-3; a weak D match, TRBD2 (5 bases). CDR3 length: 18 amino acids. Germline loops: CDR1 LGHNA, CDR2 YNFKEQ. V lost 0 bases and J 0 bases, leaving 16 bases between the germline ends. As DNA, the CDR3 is TGTGCCAGCAGCCAAGATGGTGATGCAGCGGACAGCACAGATACGCAGTATTTT. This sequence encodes CASSQDGDAADSTDTQYF.

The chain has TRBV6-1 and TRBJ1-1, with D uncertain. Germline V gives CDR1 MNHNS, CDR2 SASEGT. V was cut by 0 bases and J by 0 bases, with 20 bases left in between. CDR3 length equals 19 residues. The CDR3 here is CASSEASSRVGQMNTEAFF. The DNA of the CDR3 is TGTGCCAGCAGTGAAGCGTCAAGTAGGGTAGGGCAAATGAACACTGAAGCTTTCTTT.

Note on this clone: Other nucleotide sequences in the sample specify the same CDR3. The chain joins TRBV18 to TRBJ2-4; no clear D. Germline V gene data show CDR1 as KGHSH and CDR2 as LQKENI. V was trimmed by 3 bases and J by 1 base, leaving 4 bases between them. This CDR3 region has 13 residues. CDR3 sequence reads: CASSPSAKNIQYF. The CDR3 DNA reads TGTGCCAGCTCACCTAGCGCCAAAAACATTCAGTACTTC.

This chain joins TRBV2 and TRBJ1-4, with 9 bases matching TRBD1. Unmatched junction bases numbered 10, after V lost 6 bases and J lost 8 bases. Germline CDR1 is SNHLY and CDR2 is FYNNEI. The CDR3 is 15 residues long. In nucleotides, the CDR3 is TGTGCCAGCAGCTCACAGGGGGCGTCTGTGGAAAAACTGTTTTTT. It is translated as CASSSQGASVEKLFF.

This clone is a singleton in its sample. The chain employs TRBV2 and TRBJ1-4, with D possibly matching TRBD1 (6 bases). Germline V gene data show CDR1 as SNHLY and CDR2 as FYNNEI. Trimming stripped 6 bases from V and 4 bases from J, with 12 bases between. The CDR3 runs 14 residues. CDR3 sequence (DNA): TGTGCCAGCAGGACACAGGGAGGTAATGAAAAACTGTTTTTT. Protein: CASRTQGGNEKLFF.

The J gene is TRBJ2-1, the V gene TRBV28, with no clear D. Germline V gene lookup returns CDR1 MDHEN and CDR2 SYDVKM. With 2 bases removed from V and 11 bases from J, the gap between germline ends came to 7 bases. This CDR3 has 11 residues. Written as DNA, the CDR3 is TGTGCCAGCAGTTTAAACAGAAAGCAGTTCTTC. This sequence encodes CASSLNRKQFF.

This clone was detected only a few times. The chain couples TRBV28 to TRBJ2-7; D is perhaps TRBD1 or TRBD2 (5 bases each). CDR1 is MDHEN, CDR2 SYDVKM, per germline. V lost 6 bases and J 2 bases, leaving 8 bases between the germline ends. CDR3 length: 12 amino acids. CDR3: CASRGDPYEQYF. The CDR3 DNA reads TGTGCCAGCAGGGGGGACCCCTACGAGCAGTACTTC.

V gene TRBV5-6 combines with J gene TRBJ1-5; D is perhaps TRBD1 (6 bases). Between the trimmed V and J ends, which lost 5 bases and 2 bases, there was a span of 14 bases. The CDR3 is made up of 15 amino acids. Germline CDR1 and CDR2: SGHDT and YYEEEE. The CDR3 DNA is TGTGCCAGCAGTTCGGCGGGGGCTGGCAATCAGCCCCAGCATTTT. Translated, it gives CASSSAGAGNQPQHF.

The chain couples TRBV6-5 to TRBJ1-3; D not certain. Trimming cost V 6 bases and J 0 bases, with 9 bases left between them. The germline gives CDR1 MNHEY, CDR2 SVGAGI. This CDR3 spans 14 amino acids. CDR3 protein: CASSLRSSGNTIYF. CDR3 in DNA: TGTGCCAGCAGCCTCCGGTCCTCTGGAAACACCATATATTTT.